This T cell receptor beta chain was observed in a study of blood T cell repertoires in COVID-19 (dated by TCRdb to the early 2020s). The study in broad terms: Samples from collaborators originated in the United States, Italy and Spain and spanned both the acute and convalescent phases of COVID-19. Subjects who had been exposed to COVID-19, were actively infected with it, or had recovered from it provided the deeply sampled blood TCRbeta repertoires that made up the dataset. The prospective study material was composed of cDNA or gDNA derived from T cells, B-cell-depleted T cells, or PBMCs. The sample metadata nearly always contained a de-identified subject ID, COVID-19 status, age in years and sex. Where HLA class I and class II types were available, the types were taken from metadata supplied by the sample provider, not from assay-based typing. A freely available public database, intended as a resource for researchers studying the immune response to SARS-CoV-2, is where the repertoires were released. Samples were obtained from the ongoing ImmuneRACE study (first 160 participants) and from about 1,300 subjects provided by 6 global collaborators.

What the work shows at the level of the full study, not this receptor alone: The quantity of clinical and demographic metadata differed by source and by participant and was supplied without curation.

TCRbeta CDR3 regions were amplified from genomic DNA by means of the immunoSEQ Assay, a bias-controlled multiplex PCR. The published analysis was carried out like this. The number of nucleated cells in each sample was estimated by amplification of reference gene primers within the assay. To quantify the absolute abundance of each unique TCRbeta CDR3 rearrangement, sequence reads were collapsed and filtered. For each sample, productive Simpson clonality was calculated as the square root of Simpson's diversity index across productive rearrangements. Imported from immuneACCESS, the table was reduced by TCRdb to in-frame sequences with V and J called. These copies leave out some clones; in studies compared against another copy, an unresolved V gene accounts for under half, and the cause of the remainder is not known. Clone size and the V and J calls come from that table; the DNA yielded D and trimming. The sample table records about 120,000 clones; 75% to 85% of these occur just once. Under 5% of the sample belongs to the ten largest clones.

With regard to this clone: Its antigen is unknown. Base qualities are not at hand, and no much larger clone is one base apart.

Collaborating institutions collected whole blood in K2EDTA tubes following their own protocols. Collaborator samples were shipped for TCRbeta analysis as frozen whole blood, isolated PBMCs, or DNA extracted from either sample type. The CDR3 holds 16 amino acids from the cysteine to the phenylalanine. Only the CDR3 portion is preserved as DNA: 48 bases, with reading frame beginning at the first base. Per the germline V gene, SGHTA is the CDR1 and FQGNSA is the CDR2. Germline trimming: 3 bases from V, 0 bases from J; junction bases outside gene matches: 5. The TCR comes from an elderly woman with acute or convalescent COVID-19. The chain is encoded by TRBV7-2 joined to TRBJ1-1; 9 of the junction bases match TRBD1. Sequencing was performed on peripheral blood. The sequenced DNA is TGTGCCAGCAGCTTTACAGGGGGCGCGATGAACACTGAAGCTTTCTTT. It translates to CASSFTGGAMNTEAFF.